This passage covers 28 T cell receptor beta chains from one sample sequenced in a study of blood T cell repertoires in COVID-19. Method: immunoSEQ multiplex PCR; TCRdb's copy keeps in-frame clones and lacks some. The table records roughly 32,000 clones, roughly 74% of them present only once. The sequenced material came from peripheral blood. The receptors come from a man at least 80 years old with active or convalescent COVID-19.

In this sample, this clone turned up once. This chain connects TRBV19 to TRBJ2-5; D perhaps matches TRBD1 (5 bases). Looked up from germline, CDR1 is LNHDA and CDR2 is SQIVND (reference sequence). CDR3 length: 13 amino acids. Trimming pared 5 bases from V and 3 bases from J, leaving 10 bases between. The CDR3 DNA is TGTGCCAGTAGTGAGACAGCGAAAGAGACCCAGTACTTC. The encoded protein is CASSETAKETQYF.

CDR3 sequence reads: CSVDPGQGTGELFF. The CDR3 coding sequence is TGCAGCGTTGATCCGGGACAGGGGACCGGGGAGCTGTTTTTT. The V call is TRBV29-1, the J call TRBJ2-2, with 10 bases identical to TRBD1. The ends lost 3 bases at V and 5 bases at J; junction bases unmatched: 3. CDR3 length: 14 residues. Germline CDR1 reads SQVTM; CDR2 reads ANQGSEA.

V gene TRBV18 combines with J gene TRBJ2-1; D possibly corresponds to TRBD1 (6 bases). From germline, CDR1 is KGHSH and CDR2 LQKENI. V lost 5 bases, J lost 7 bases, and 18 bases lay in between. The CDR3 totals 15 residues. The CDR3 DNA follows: TGTGCCAGCTCAAAAGACAGGATCCCCAGGAATGAGCAGTTCTTC. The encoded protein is CASSKDRIPRNEQFF.

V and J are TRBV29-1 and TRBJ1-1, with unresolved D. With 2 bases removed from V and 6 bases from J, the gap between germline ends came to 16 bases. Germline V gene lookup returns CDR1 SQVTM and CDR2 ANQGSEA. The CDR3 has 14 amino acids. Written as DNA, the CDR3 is TGCAGCGTTGAATCGAATTTTCCGGGAGCTGAAGCTTTCTTT. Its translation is CSVESNFPGAEAFF.

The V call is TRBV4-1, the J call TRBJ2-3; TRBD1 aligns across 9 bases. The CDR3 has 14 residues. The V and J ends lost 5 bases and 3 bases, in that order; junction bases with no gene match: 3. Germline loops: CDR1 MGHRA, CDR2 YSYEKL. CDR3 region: CASSGQGNTDTQYF. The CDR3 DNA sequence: TGCGCCAGCAGCGGACAGGGGAATACAGATACGCAGTATTTT.

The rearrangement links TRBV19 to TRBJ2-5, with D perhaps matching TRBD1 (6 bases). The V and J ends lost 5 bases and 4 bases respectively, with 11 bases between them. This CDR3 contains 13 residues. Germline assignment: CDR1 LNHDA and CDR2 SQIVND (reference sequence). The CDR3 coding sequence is TGTGCCAGTAGTCAGGGGCGCGGAGAGACCCAGTACTTC. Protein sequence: CASSQGRGETQYF. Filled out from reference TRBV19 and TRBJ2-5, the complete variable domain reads DGGITQSPKYLFRKEGQNVTLSCEQNLNHDAMYWYRQDPGQGLRLIYYSQIVNDFQKGDIAEGYSVSREKKESFPLTVTSAQKNPTAFYLCASSQGRGETQYFGPGTRLLVL.

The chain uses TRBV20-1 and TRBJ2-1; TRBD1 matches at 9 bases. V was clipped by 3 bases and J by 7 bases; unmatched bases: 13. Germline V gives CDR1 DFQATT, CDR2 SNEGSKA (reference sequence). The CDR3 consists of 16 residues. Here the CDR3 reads CSASLYWTGDSNEQFF. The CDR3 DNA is TGCAGTGCTAGTCTTTATTGGACAGGGGATTCAAATGAGCAGTTCTTC.

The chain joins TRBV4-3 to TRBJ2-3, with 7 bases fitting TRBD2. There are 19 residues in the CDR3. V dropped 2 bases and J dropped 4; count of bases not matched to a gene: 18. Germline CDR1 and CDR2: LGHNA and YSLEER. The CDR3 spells CASSQSGATRLAPSDTQYF. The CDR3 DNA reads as TGCGCCAGCAGCCAAAGCGGCGCGACAAGACTAGCCCCGTCAGATACGCAGTATTTT.

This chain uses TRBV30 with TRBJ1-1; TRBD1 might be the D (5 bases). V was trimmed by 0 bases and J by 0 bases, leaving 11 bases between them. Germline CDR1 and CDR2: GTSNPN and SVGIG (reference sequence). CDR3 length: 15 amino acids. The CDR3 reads CAWSVLSDMNTEAFF. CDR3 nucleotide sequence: TGTGCCTGGAGTGTACTGTCGGACATGAACACTGAAGCTTTCTTT.

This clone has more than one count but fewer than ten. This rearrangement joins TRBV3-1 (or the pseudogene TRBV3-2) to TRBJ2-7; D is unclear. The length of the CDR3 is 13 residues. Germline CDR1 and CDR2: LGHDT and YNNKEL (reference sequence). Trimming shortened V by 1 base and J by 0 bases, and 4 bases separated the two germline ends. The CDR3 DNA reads TGTGCCAGCAGCCAAGGTCTCTCCTACGAGCAGTACTTC. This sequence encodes CASSQGLSYEQYF.

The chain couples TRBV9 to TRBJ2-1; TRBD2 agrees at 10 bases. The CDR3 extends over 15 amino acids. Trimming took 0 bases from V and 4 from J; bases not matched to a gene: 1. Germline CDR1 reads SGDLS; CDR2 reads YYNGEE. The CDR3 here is CASSVGTSGYNEQFF. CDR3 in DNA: TGTGCCAGCAGCGTAGGGACTAGCGGTTACAATGAGCAGTTCTTC. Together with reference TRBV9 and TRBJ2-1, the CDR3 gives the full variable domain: DSGVTQTPKHLITATGQRVTLRCSPRSGDLSVYWYQQSLDQGLQFLIQYYNGEERAKGNILERFSAQQFPDLHSELNLSSLELGDSALYFCASSVGTSGYNEQFFGPGTRLTVL.

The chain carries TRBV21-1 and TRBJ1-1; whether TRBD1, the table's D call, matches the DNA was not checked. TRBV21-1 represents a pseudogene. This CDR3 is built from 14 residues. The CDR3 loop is CASSKEGTAHEAFF. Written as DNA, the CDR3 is TGTGCCAGCAGCAAAGAAGGGACAGCCCACGAAGCTTTCTTT.

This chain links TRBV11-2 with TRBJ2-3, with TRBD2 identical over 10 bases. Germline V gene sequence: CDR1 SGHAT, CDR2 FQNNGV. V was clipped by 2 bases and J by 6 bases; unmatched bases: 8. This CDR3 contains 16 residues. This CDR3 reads CASSLTSGAEWDTQYF. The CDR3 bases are TGTGCCAGCAGCTTAACTAGCGGGGCCGAGTGGGATACGCAGTATTTT.

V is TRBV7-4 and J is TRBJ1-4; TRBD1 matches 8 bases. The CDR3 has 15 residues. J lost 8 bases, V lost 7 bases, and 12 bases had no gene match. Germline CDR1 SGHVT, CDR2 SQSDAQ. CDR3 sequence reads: CASKSPGQGNEKLFF. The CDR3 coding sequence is TGTGCCAGCAAATCCCCCGGACAGGGTAACGAAAAACTGTTTTTT.

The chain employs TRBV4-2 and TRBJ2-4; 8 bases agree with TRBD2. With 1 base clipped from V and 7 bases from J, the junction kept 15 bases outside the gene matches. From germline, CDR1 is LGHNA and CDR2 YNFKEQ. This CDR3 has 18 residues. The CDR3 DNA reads TGTGCCAGCAGCCAAGTGTACGGCCGGGAGGGCCTGGAGAACATTCAGTACTTC. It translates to CASSQVYGREGLENIQYF.

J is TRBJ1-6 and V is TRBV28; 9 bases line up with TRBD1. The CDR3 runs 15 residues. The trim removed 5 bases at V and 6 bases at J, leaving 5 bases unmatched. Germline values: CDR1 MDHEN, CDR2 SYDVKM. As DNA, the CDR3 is TGTGCCAGCAGTGCCGGGACAGGGTTTAATTCACCCCTCCACTTT. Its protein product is CASSAGTGFNSPLHF.

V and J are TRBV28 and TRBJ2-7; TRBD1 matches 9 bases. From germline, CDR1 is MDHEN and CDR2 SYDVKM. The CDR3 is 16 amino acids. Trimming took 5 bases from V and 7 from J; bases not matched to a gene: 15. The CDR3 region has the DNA TGTGCCAGCAGTCCCGGGACAGGGTCATCCCGGGGGGAGCAGTACTTC. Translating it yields CASSPGTGSSRGEQYF.

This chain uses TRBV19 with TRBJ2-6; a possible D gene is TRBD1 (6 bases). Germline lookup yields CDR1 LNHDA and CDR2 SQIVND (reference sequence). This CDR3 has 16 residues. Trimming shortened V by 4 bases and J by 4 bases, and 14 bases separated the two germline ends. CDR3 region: CASSTFAGVGANVLTF. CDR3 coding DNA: TGTGCCAGTAGTACTTTCGCAGGGGTCGGGGCCAACGTCCTGACTTTC.

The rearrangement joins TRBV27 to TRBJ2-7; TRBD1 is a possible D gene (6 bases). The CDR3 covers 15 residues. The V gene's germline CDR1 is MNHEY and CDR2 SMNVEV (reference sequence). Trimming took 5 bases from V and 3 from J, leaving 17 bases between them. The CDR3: CASSPTGQKNYEQYF. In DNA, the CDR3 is TGTGCCAGCAGTCCTACGGGACAAAAGAACTACGAGCAGTACTTC.

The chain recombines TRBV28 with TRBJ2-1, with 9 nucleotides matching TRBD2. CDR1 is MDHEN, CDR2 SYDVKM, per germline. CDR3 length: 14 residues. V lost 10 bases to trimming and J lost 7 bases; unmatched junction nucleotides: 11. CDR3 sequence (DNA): TGTGCCACCCTACAGTTAGCGGGAGCGAATGAGCAGTTCTTC. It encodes CATLQLAGANEQFF.

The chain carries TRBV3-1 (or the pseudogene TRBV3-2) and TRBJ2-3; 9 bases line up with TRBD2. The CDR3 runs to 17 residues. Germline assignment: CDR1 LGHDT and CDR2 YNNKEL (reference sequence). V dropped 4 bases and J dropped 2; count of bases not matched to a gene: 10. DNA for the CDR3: TGTGCCAGCAGCCCCACTCGTAGCGGGAGAAACACAGATACGCAGTATTTT. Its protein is CASSPTRSGRNTDTQYF.

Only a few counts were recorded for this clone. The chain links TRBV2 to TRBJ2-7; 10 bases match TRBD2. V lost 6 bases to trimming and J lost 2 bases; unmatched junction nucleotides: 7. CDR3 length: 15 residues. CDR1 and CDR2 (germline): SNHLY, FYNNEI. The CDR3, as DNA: TGTGCCAGCAGGGTACTAGCGGGAAGAACCTACGAGCAGTACTTC. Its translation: CASRVLAGRTYEQYF.

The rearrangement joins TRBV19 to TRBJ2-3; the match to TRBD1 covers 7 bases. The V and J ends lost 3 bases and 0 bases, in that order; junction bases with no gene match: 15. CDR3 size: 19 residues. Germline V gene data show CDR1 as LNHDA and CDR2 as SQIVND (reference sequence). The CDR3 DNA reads TGTGCCAGTAGTATCGTCCTCGACAGGGAGCGATTTAGCACAGATACGCAGTATTTT. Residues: CASSIVLDRERFSTDTQYF.

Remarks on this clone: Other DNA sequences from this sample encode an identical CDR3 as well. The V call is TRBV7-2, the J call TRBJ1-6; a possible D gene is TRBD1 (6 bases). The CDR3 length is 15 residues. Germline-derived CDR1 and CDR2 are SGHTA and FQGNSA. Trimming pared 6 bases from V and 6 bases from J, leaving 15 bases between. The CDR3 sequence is CASRPRGGGNSPLHF. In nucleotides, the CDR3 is TGTGCCAGCAGACCTAGGGGGGGAGGTAATTCACCCCTCCACTTT.

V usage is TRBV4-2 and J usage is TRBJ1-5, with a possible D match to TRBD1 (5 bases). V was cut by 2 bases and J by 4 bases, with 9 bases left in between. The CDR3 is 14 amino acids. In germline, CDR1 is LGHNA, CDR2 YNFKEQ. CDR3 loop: CASSQPDINQPQHF. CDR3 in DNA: TGTGCCAGCAGCCAACCGGACATTAATCAGCCCCAGCATTTT.

The CDR3 sequence is CASRGLAGEYEQYF. The DNA of the CDR3 is TGTGCCAGTCGCGGACTAGCGGGAGAGTACGAGCAGTACTTC. The chain uses TRBV19 and TRBJ2-7, with 13 positions matching TRBD2. The CDR3 has 14 amino acids. V lost 8 bases, J lost 4 bases, and 5 bases stayed unmatched. CDR1 and CDR2 (germline): LNHDA, SQIVND (reference sequence).

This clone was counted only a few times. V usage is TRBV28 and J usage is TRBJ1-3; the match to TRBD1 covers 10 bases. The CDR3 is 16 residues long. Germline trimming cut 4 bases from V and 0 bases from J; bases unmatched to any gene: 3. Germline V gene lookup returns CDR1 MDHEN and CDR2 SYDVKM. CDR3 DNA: TGTGCCAGCAGTTCAAGGACAGGGGGCTCTGGAAACACCATATATTTT. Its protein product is CASSSRTGGSGNTIYF.

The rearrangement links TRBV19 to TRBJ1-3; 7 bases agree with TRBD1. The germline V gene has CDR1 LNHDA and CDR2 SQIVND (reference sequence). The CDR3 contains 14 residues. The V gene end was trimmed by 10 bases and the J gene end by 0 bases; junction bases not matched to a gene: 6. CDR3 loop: CATKGQVSGNTIYF. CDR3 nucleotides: TGTGCCACCAAAGGACAGGTCTCTGGAAACACCATATATTTT.